This is a list of T cell receptor beta chains from one sample in a study of T cell responses to AZD1222 COVID-19 vaccine. Using immunoSEQ multiplex PCR, the repertoire was profiled, and TCRdb retains in-frame clones only, with some absent. The table includes about 130,000 clones, 92% detected once. This material consisted of peripheral blood, taken 28 days after the second AZD1222 dose. These receptors came from an adult who received the AZD1222 COVID-19 vaccine. CDR3s include the opening cysteine and the closing phenylalanine or tryptophan. The D gene is left open where the match is weak. Expanded clones are given a class, and other clones once, few, many or no size at all.

v_call	j_call	clone_size	d_call	cdr3_nt	cdr3_aa
TRBV2	TRBJ1-6	.	.	TGTGCCAGCAGCGCCCTAGCTCCCTATAATTCACCCCTCCACTTT	CASSALAPYNSPLHF
TRBV30	TRBJ2-3	once	TRBD2	TGTGCCTGGAGTCCCCGGGTTAGCGGGGGGACAGATACGCAGTATTTT	CAWSPRVSGGTDTQYF
TRBV30	TRBJ1-4	once	.	TGTGCCTGGAGCCCCGGCGGTAATAATGAAAAACTGTTTTTT	CAWSPGGNNEKLFF
TRBV2	TRBJ2-4	few	.	TGTGCCAGCCGAACCGGGTCGCCGGCGGACATTCAGTACTTC	CASRTGSPADIQYF
TRBV5-1	TRBJ2-5	.	TRBD1	TGCGCCAGCAGCTTAACAGGGGGCTCGGGTGAGACCCAGTACTTC	CASSLTGGSGETQYF
TRBV2	TRBJ2-6	.	TRBD1	TGTGCCAGCCGAGGGGGCCCTTCCTCTGGGGCCAACGTCCTGACTTTC	CASRGGPSSGANVLTF
TRBV5-1	TRBJ2-3	.	TRBD2	TGCGCCAGCAGCGGATCTAGCGGGAGGGCCGTAGATACGCAGTATTTT	CASSGSSGRAVDTQYF
TRBV6-5	TRBJ2-3	.	TRBD2	TGTGCCAGCAGTTTCCCCGGGACTAGTGGCACAGATACGCAGTATTTT	CASSFPGTSGTDTQYF
TRBV19	TRBJ1-1	.	.	TGTGCCAGTAGTAAACGGGAGAACACTGAAGCTTTCTTT	CASSKRENTEAFF
TRBV5-5	TRBJ1-4	.	.	TGTGCCAGCAGCTCCCTTTCAACTAATGAAAAACTGTTTTTT	CASSSLSTNEKLFF
TRBV7-2	TRBJ2-3	.	TRBD2	TGTGCCAGCAGCTTGGCCGGGACTAGTTCCATAGATACGCAGTATTTT	CASSLAGTSSIDTQYF
TRBV5-1	TRBJ2-1	.	TRBD1	TGCGCCAGCAGCCCAGCCACAGGGGGGTCCTACAATGAGCAGTTCTTC	CASSPATGGSYNEQFF
TRBV6-5	TRBJ1-2	.	.	TGTGCCAGCAGAGACACCGGCTATAGCTATGGCTACACCTTC	CASRDTGYSYGYTF
TRBV19	TRBJ1-5	.	.	TGTGCCAGTAGACTACAGGGTAATCAGCCCCAGCATTTT	CASRLQGNQPQHF
TRBV18	TRBJ2-5	.	.	TGTGCCAGCTCACAAGAGACCCAGTACTTC	CASSQETQYF
TRBV3-1/TRBV3-2	TRBJ2-3	.	.	TGTGCCAGCAGCGGAGGGCCGGACACAGATACGCAGTATTTT	CASSGGPDTDTQYF
TRBV7-9	TRBJ1-2	.	TRBD1	TGTGCCAGCAGCTTAGCAGGGACAGGCCCCTCCTATGGCTACACCTTC	CASSLAGTGPSYGYTF
TRBV7-2	TRBJ1-2	.	.	TGTGCCAGCAGCTTAGAGGTGGCTGACTATGGCTACACCTTC	CASSLEVADYGYTF
TRBV19	TRBJ1-2	.	TRBD1	TGTGCCAGTATTACAGGGACAGGGGGAGTCGGCTACACCTTC	CASITGTGGVGYTF
TRBV2	TRBJ2-5	.	TRBD2	TGTGCCAGCAGTGTCCCCCTAGCGGGTACGAAAGAGACCCAGTACTTC	CASSVPLAGTKETQYF
TRBV2	TRBJ1-4	.	.	TGTGCCAGCAGTGACAGGACAGTTAATGAAAAACTGTTTTTT	CASSDRTVNEKLFF
TRBV19	TRBJ1-1	.	.	TGTGCCAGTAGTATGTTTTACAGTTTGAACACTGAAGCTTTCTTT	CASSMFYSLNTEAFF
TRBV11-2	TRBJ1-1	once	.	TGTGCCAGCAGCTTGAGGTCTGAAGCTTTCTTT	CASSLRSEAFF
TRBV30	TRBJ1-2	few	.	TGTGCCTGGAGGGACACCCGGAACTATGGCTACACCTTC	CAWRDTRNYGYTF
TRBV25-1	TRBJ2-5	.	TRBD1	TGTGCCAGCGTTGGGGCACAGGGGACGGGCCAAGAGACCCAGTACTTC	CASVGAQGTGQETQYF
TRBV30	TRBJ2-7	.	.	TGTGCCTGGACTCTATCACTTGGTGGCGAGCAGTACTTC	CAWTLSLGGEQYF
TRBV18	TRBJ2-1	.	TRBD2	TGTGCCAGCTCACCACGGGGTACTAGCGGACCCGGGGATGAGCAGTTCTTC	CASSPRGTSGPGDEQFF
TRBV6-2/TRBV6-3	TRBJ1-5	few	.	TGTGCCAGCAGTTACGGCCACCTTGATCAGCCCCAGCATTTT	CASSYGHLDQPQHF
TRBV15	TRBJ1-5	.	.	TGTGCCACCAGCAGGGAACGTCGACAGCCCCAGCATTTT	CATSRERRQPQHF
TRBV30	TRBJ1-2	.	.	TGTGCCTGGAGTGGGACGGACCTTGGGGGGTACACCTTC	CAWSGTDLGGYTF
TRBV11-3	TRBJ2-7	.	TRBD1	TGTGCCAGCAGCCCGGGACAGGGCTCTACCCTCGAGCAGTACTTC	CASSPGQGSTLEQYF
TRBV5-1	TRBJ1-5	.	.	TGCGCCAGCATAGGGGTTTACCAGCCCCAGCATTTT	CASIGVYQPQHF
TRBV4-2	TRBJ2-3	.	TRBD1	TGTGCCAGCAAGACTGACAGGGGGCCAGATACGCAGTATTTT	CASKTDRGPDTQYF
TRBV19	TRBJ2-7	.	.	TGTGCCAGTGGGGCAGGGCAGAGAGGGTCCTACGAGCAGTACTTC	CASGAGQRGSYEQYF
TRBV7-9	TRBJ1-2	.	.	TGTGCCAGCAGCTTAGGGGACGGCCCCTATGGCTACACCTTC	CASSLGDGPYGYTF
TRBV29-1	TRBJ1-1	.	TRBD1	TGCAGCGTGCGGACAGGGAGAAGAACTGAAGCTTTCTTT	CSVRTGRRTEAFF
TRBV9	TRBJ1-5	.	.	TGTGCCAGCAGCCTGGATAGCAATCAGCCCCAGCATTTT	CASSLDSNQPQHF
TRBV11-3	TRBJ1-2	.	TRBD1	TGTGCCAGCAGCTTTGACAGGGGGCCGAGTAGGTATGGCTACACCTTC	CASSFDRGPSRYGYTF
TRBV6-2/TRBV6-3	TRBJ2-1	.	.	TGTGCCAGCAGTTACGCTTTCTACAATGAGCAGTTCTTC	CASSYAFYNEQFF
TRBV30	TRBJ2-1	.	.	TGTGCCTGGAGTGTGGGGAGCAGGGCTGAGCAGTTCTTC	CAWSVGSRAEQFF
TRBV28	TRBJ2-1	.	TRBD1	TGTGCCAGCAGTTTTCGGACAGGAGACAATGAGCAGTTCTTC	CASSFRTGDNEQFF
TRBV5-1	TRBJ1-3	.	TRBD1	TGCGCCAGCAGCTTCTCCGGGACAGGTGGAAACACCATATATTTT	CASSFSGTGGNTIYF
TRBV5-5	TRBJ1-1	.	.	TGTGCCAGCAGCGCGCGCCCTGAAGCTTTCTTT	CASSARPEAFF
TRBV16	TRBJ2-2	few	TRBD1	TGTGCCAGCAGCCAAAGGACAGGGCTAAACACCGGGGAGCTGTTTTTT	CASSQRTGLNTGELFF
TRBV18	TRBJ2-3	.	.	TGTGCCAGCTCACCACCGTGGCAAGGGCGCGCAGATACGCAGTATTTT	CASSPPWQGRADTQYF
TRBV27	TRBJ1-5	.	.	TGTGCCAGCAGTTTGGGCAGATATAGCAATCAGCCCCAGCATTTT	CASSLGRYSNQPQHF
TRBV19	TRBJ2-2	.	.	TGTGCCAGTAGTATAACCTCTGCAACCACCGGGGAGCTGTTTTTT	CASSITSATTGELFF
TRBV9	TRBJ2-1	.	TRBD2	TGTGCCAGCAGCGCCGCGGGGGGCTGGGTAAATGAGCAGTTCTTC	CASSAAGGWVNEQFF
TRBV6-4	TRBJ2-1	.	.	TGTGCCAGCCGACTCTCAGGGGCAAATGAGCAGTTCTTC	CASRLSGANEQFF
TRBV19	TRBJ1-5	.	.	TGTGCCAGTAGTATATCGGATCAGCCCCAGCATTTT	CASSISDQPQHF
TRBV7-8	TRBJ1-2	once	TRBD1	TGTGCCAGCAGCTTAGGGACAGGGAATCTGGGCTATGGCTACACCTTC	CASSLGTGNLGYGYTF
TRBV7-6	TRBJ1-1	.	TRBD1	TGTGCCAGCAGCTTATCCTTTACCGGGACAGCGAACACTGAAGCTTTCTTT	CASSLSFTGTANTEAFF
TRBV19	TRBJ1-4	.	TRBD1	TGTGCCAGTAGCCCGGGACAGCAAAATGAAAAACTGTTTTTT	CASSPGQQNEKLFF
TRBV28	TRBJ1-2	.	.	TGTGCCAGCAGCATCAACGGAGGCTACACCTTC	CASSINGGYTF